Below, 4 T cell receptor beta chains from the same sample are listed, as sequenced in a study of cytomegalovirus exposure and HLA in healthy donors. It was with 60 Vbeta and 13 Jbeta primers that the PCR ran. Repertoires were generated with immunoSEQ multiplex PCR, while TCRdb's copy carries only in-frame clones and drops some. Of 150,000 to 200,000 clones listed, roughly 85% are singletons. Material for sequencing was PBMCs. The origin of the receptors is a woman between 40 and 50 years old in good health and CMV-seronegative.

The chain is built from TRBV21-1 and TRBJ2-7; the table gives TRBD2 as D, unverified against the DNA. TRBV21-1 is an annotated pseudogene. This CDR3 is 16 amino acids long. CDR3 protein: CARETPLLGNCYEQYF. The CDR3 nucleotides read TGTGCCAGAGAAACTCCACTCCTAGGAAACTGCTACGAGCAGTACTTC.

V is TRBV5-1 and J is TRBJ2-1, with 8 nucleotides matching TRBD2. Germline-derived CDR1 and CDR2 are SGHRS and YFSETQ. The CDR3 extends over 15 amino acids. J was trimmed by 2 bases and V by 2 bases; bases with no gene match: 3. The CDR3, as DNA: TGCGCCAGCAGCTTAAGCGGGAGTACCTACAATGAGCAGTTCTTC. Its translation: CASSLSGSTYNEQFF.

This chain links TRBV27 with TRBJ2-1; 9 positions agree with TRBD2. V shed 8 bases, J shed 9 bases, and the junction held 11 bases outside the gene matches. Germline V gene sequence: CDR1 MNHEY, CDR2 SMNVEV (reference sequence). This CDR3 contains 14 residues. For the CDR3, the DNA is TGTGCCAGCGGAGCTAGCGGGATCTTCACTGAGCAGTTCTTC. It yields the protein CASGASGIFTEQFF.

The gene calls are TRBV6-5 and TRBJ2-5; D is unresolved. Germline lookup yields CDR1 MNHEY and CDR2 SVGAGI. Trimming cost V 0 bases and J 5 bases, with 7 bases left between them. The CDR3 is 13 amino acids. The CDR3 sequence is CASSYSEQETQYF. The CDR3 nucleotides read TGTGCCAGCAGTTACTCCGAACAGGAGACCCAGTACTTC.